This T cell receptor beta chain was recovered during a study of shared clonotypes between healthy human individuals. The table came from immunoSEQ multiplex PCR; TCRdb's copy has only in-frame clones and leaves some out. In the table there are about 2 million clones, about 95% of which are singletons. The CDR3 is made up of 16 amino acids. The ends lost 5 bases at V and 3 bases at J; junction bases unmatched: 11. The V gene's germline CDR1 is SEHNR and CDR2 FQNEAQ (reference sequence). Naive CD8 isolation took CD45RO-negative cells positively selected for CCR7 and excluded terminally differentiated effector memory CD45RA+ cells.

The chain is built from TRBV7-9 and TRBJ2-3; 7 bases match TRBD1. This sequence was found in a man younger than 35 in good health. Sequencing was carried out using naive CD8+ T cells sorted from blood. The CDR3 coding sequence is TGTGCCAGCAGCCCCCGGGACAGTTCAGCGACAGATACGCAGTATTTT. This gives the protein CASSPRDSSATDTQYF.